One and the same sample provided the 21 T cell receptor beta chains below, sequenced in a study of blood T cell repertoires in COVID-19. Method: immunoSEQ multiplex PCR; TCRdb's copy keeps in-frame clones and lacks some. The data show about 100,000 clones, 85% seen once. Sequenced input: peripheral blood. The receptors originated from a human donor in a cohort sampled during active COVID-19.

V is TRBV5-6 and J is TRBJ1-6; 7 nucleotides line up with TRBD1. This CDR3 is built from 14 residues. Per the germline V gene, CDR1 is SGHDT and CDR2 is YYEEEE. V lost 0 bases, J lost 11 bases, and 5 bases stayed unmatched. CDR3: CASSLGQGMTPLHF. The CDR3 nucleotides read TGTGCCAGCAGCTTGGGACAGGGAATGACACCCCTCCACTTT.

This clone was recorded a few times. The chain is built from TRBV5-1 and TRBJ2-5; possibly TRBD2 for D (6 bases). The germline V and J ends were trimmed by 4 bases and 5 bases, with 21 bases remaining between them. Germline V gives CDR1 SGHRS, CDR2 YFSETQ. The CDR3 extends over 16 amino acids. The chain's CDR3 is CASSPVAGRWQETQYF. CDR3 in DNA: TGCGCCAGCAGCCCTGTCGCGGGGAGGTGGCAGGAGACCCAGTACTTC.

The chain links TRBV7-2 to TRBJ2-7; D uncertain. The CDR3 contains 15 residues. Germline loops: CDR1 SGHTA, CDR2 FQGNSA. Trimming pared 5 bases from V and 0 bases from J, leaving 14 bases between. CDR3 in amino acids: CASSTQASHSYEQYF. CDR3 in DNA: TGTGCCAGCAGCACTCAAGCATCCCACTCCTACGAGCAGTACTTC.

DNA of the CDR3: TGTGCCAGCAGTAGACAGGGGTTCATGAACACTGAAGCTTTCTTT. It codes for CASSRQGFMNTEAFF. This chain connects TRBV27 to TRBJ1-1; 8 nucleotides align to TRBD1. After removal of 5 bases from V and 0 bases from J, the junction contained 5 bases not matched to a gene. There are 15 residues in the CDR3. The germline CDR1 and CDR2 sequences are MNHEY and SMNVEV (reference sequence).

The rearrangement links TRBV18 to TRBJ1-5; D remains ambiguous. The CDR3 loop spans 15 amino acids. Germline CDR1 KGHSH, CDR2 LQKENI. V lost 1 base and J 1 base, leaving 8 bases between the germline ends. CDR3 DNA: TGTGCCAGCTCACCACGGCAGGTCAGCAATCAGCCCCAGCATTTT. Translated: CASSPRQVSNQPQHF.

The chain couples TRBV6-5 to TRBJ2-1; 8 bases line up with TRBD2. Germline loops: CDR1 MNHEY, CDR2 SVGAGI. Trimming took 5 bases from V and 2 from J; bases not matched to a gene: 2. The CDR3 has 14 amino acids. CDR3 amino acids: CASSLSGAYNEQFF. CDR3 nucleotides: TGTGCCAGCAGTCTTAGCGGGGCCTACAATGAGCAGTTCTTC.

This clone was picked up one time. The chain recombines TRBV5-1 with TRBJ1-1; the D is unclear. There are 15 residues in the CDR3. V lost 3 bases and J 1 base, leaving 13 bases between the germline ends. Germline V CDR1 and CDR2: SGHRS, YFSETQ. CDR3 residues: CASSSRTGGNTEAFF. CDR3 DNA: TGCGCCAGCAGCTCTCGGACGGGAGGGAACACTGAAGCTTTCTTT.

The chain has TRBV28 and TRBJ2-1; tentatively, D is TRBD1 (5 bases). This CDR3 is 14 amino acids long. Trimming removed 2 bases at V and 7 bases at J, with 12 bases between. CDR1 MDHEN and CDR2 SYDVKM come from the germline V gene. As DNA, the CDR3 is TGTGCCAGCAGTTTACAGGGTGGGGATAATGAGCAGTTCTTC. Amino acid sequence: CASSLQGGDNEQFF.

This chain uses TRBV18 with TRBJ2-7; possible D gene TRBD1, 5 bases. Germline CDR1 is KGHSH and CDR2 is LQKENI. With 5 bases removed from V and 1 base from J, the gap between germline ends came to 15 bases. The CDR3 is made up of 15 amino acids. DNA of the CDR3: TGTGCCAGCTCAAGCGCCCCGGACAATTCCTACGAGCAGTACTTC. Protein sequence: CASSSAPDNSYEQYF.

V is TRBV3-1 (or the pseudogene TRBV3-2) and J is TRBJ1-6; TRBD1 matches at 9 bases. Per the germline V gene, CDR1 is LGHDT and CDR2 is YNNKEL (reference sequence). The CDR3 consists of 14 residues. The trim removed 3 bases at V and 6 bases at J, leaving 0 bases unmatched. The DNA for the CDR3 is TGTGCCAGCAGCCAGGGACAGGGTAATTCACCCCTCCACTTT. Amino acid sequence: CASSQGQGNSPLHF.

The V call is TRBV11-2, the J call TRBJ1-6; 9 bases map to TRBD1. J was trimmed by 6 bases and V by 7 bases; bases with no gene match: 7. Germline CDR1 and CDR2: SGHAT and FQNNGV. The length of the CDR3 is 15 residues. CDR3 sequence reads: CASTPPGQGNSPLHF. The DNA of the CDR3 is TGTGCCAGCACCCCGCCGGGACAGGGTAATTCACCCCTCCACTTT.

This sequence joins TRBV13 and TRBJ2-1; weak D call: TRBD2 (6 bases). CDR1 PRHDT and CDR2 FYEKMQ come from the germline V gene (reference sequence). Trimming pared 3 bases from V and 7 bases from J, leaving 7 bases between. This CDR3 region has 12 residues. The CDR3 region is CASSFGGNEQFF. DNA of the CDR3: TGTGCCAGCAGCTTCGGGGGAAATGAGCAGTTCTTC. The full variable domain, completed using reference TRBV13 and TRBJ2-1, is AAGVIQSPRHLIKEKRETATLKCYPIPRHDTVYWYQQGPGQDPQFLISFYEKMQSDKGSIPDRFSAQQFSDYHSELNMSSLELGDSALYFCASSFGGNEQFFGPGTRLTVL.

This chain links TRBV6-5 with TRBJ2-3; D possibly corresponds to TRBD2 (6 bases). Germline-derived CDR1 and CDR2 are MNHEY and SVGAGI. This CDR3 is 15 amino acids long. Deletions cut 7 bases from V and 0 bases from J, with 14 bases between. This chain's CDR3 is CASTPLGGSTDTQYF. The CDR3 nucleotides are TGTGCCAGCACCCCCCTGGGAGGTAGCACAGATACGCAGTATTTT.

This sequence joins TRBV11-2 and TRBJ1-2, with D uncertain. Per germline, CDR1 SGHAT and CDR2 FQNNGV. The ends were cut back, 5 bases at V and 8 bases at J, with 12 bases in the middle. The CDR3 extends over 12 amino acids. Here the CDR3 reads CASSADSWGYTF. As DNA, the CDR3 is TGTGCCAGCAGCGCAGATTCCTGGGGCTACACCTTC.

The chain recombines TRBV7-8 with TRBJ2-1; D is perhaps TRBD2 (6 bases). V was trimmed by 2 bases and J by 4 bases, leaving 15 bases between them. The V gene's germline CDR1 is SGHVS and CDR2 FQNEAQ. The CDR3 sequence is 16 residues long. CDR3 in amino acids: CASSLTGTPGYNEQFF. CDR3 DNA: TGTGCCAGCAGCTTAACCGGGACTCCCGGATACAATGAGCAGTTCTTC. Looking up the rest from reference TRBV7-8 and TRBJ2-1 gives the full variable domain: GAGVSQSPRYKVAKRGQDVALRCDPISGHVSLFWYQQALGQGPEFLTYFQNEAQLDKSGLPSDRFFAERPEGSVSTLKIQRTQQEDSAVYLCASSLTGTPGYNEQFFGPGTRLTVL.

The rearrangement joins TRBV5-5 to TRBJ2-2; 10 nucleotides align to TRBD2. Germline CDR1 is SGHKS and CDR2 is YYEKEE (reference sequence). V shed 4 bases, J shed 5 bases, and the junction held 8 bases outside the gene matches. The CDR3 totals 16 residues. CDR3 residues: CASSATASGSTGELFF. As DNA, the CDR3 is TGTGCCAGCAGCGCTACGGCTAGCGGGAGTACCGGGGAGCTGTTTTTT.

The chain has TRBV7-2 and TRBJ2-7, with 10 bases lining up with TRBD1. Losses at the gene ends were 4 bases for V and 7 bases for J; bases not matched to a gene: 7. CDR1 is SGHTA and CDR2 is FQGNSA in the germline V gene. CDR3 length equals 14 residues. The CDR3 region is CASSSTGGTREQYF. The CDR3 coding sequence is TGTGCCAGCAGCTCGACAGGGGGCACGAGGGAGCAGTACTTC.

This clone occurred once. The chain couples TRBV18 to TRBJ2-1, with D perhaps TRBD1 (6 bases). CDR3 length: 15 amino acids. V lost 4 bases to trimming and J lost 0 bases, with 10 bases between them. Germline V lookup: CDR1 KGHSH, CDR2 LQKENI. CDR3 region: CASSLQGTSYNEQFF. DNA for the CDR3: TGTGCCAGCTCACTGCAGGGGACCTCCTACAATGAGCAGTTCTTC.

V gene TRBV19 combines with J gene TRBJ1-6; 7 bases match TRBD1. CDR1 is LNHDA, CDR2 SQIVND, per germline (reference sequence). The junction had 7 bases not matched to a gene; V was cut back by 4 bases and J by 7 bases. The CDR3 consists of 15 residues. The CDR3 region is CASSNLGTVNSPLHF. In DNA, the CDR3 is TGTGCCAGTAGTAACCTTGGGACAGTAAATTCACCCCTCCACTTT.

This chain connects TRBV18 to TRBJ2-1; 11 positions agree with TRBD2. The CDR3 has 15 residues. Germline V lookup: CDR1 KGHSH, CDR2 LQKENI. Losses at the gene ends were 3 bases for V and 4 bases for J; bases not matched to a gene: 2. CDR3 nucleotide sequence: TGTGCCAGCTCACCCACTAGCGGGAGTTACAATGAGCAGTTCTTC. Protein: CASSPTSGSYNEQFF.

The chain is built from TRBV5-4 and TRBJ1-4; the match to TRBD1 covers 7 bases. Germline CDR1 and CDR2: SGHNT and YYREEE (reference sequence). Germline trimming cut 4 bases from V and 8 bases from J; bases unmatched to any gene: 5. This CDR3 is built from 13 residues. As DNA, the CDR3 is TGTGCCAGCAGCCGACAGGGTGGCGAAAAACTGTTTTTT. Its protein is CASSRQGGEKLFF.